The 20 T cell receptor beta chains reported below all come from one sample, sequenced in a study of CD8+ T cells in alopecia areata. Reverse transcription of extracted RNA yielded cDNA, which provided the sequencing template. The protocol was immunoSEQ multiplex PCR, while the TCRdb copy is restricted to in-frame clones and leaves out a portion. The sample has 130,000 or so clones; about 50% are singletons. The sequencing used CD8+ T cells sorted from blood, collected at week 0. All receptors derive from a human donor with alopecia areata.

The chain links TRBV30 to TRBJ1-5; no definite D call. V was cut by 0 bases and J by 9 bases, with 15 bases left in between. Per germline, CDR1 GTSNPN and CDR2 SVGIG (reference sequence). The CDR3 loop spans 14 amino acids. The CDR3 protein is CAWSVIPALGPQHF. In nucleotides, the CDR3 is TGTGCCTGGAGTGTAATCCCGGCCTTAGGGCCCCAGCATTTT.

This clone has only a few counts. The chain couples TRBV5-1 to TRBJ1-6; D might be TRBD1 (6 bases). The CDR3 totals 14 residues. The germline V gene encodes CDR1 SGHRS and CDR2 YFSETQ. V gave up 5 bases and J gave up 4 bases, with 10 bases separating them. The CDR3 region has the DNA TGCGCCAGCAGACCCGGGACATATAATTCACCCCTCCACTTT. Its translation: CASRPGTYNSPLHF.

The rearrangement joins TRBV30 to TRBJ2-2, with D possibly matching TRBD2 (5 bases). This CDR3 has 13 amino acids. Trimming removed 4 bases from V and 6 bases from J, with 12 bases in between. Germline lookup yields CDR1 GTSNPN and CDR2 SVGIG (reference sequence). The CDR3 DNA sequence: TGTGCCTGGAACCTAGCCGGGGCCGGGGAGCTGTTTTTT. Protein: CAWNLAGAGELFF. Full variable domain (outside the CDR3, taken from reference TRBV30 and TRBJ2-2): SQTIHQWPATLVQPVGSPLSLECTVEGTSNPNLYWYRQAAGRGLQLLFYSVGIGQISSEVPQNLSASRPQDRQFILSSKKLLLSDSGFYLCAWNLAGAGELFFGEGSRLTVL.

V and J are TRBV5-1 and TRBJ1-2, with a weak D call TRBD1 (5 bases). This CDR3 is built from 14 residues. V lost 2 bases, J lost 6 bases, and 14 bases lay in between. CDR1 is SGHRS and CDR2 is YFSETQ in the germline V gene. CDR3 sequence reads: CASSFRGGQDGYTF. CDR3 nucleotides: TGCGCCAGCAGCTTTCGGGGCGGCCAGGATGGCTACACCTTC.

The rearrangement joins TRBV2 to TRBJ1-2, with 10 positions matching TRBD1. The CDR3 totals 14 residues. Germline CDR1 is SNHLY and CDR2 is FYNNEI. Germline trimming cut 7 bases from V and 5 bases from J; bases unmatched to any gene: 7. This chain's CDR3 is CASIGPGQGYGYTF. For the CDR3, the DNA is TGTGCCAGCATAGGACCGGGACAGGGGTATGGCTACACCTTC.

The gene calls are TRBV30 and TRBJ1-1, with unresolved D. V lost 0 bases and J 4 bases, leaving 6 bases between the germline ends. Germline V gene data show CDR1 as GTSNPN and CDR2 as SVGIG (reference sequence). The CDR3 has 12 residues. CDR3 coding DNA: TGTGCCTGGAGTGTACAATCCACTGAAGCTTTCTTT. It is translated as CAWSVQSTEAFF. Drawing the rest from reference TRBV30 and TRBJ1-1, the complete variable domain is SQTIHQWPATLVQPVGSPLSLECTVEGTSNPNLYWYRQAAGRGLQLLFYSVGIGQISSEVPQNLSASRPQDRQFILSSKKLLLSDSGFYLCAWSVQSTEAFFGQGTRLTVV.

V usage is TRBV7-9 and J usage is TRBJ2-7, with 9 nucleotides matching TRBD1. V shed 5 bases and J 5 bases; nucleotides not matched to a gene: 7. The length of the CDR3 is 14 residues. Germline V CDR1 and CDR2: SEHNR, FQNEAQ (reference sequence). The CDR3 here is CASSDRDRVNEQYF. DNA of the CDR3: TGTGCCAGCAGCGATCGGGACAGGGTCAACGAGCAGTACTTC.

Remarks on this clone: In the same sample, other DNA sequences code for this CDR3. The chain recombines TRBV9 with TRBJ2-7; D unresolved. The CDR3 extends over 10 amino acids. V was cut by 1 base and J by 4 bases, with 0 bases left in between. Germline V CDR1 and CDR2: SGDLS, YYNGEE. For the CDR3, the DNA is TGTGCCAGCAGCGTATACGAGCAGTACTTC. Translated: CASSVYEQYF.

The CDR3 nucleotides are TGTGCCAGCAGTTACGGGCCTAATGAAAAACTGTTTTTT. As protein: CASSYGPNEKLFF. This chain links TRBV6-5 with TRBJ1-4; D uncertain. V was shortened by 2 bases and J by 3 bases, with 4 bases between the two germline ends. Germline V CDR1 and CDR2: MNHEY, SVGAGI. The CDR3 contains 13 residues.

This clone was seen only a few times. This chain joins TRBV6-1 and TRBJ2-7; 7 bases match TRBD1. CDR1 is MNHNS, CDR2 SASEGT, per germline. This CDR3 comprises 14 residues. V was pared by 4 bases and J by 0 bases, with 3 bases of the junction left unmatched. The DNA for the CDR3 is TGTGCCAGCAGTGGGGGACAGTCCTCCTACGAGCAGTACTTC. Its translation: CASSGGQSSYEQYF.

V is TRBV4-2 and J is TRBJ1-5; TRBD1 might be the D (5 bases). The CDR3 length is 15 residues. Looked up from germline, CDR1 is LGHNA and CDR2 is YNFKEQ. Trimming stripped 6 bases from V and 5 bases from J, with 17 bases between. The CDR3 nucleotides read TGTGCCAGCAGTCCTCTTGGGGCAGATGATCAGCCCCAGCATTTT. This sequence encodes CASSPLGADDQPQHF.

The chain uses TRBV10-3 and TRBJ2-3, with no clear D. The germline V gene encodes CDR1 ENHRY and CDR2 SYGVKD. The ends were cut back, 3 bases at V and 0 bases at J, with 10 bases in the middle. This CDR3 spans 15 amino acids. As DNA, the CDR3 is TGTGCCATCAGTGAATCACCGTCTAGCACAGATACGCAGTATTTT. It is translated as CAISESPSSTDTQYF.

This clone was detected only once. V is TRBV6-5 and J is TRBJ2-2, with unresolved D. Trimming stripped 6 bases from V and 4 bases from J, with 6 bases between. This CDR3 comprises 12 residues. CDR1 and CDR2 from the germline V gene are MNHEY and SVGAGI. The CDR3 reads CASSLVTGELFF. Written as DNA, the CDR3 is TGTGCCAGCAGCCTAGTCACCGGGGAGCTGTTTTTT.

The V call is TRBV5-1, the J call TRBJ2-7; no definite D call. The CDR3 runs to 16 residues. Germline values: CDR1 SGHRS, CDR2 YFSETQ. V dropped 0 bases and J dropped 0 bases, with 13 bases sitting between them. As DNA, the CDR3 is TGCGCCAGCAGCTTGGTGGGATCCCCCCCCTCCTACGAGCAGTACTTC. Translation gives CASSLVGSPPSYEQYF.

The chain couples TRBV5-6 to TRBJ1-2, with no clear D. In germline, CDR1 is SGHDT, CDR2 YYEEEE. V lost 5 bases and J 3 bases, leaving 14 bases between the germline ends. CDR3 length: 14 amino acids. CDR3 region: CASSNPTDYYGYTF. CDR3 nucleotide sequence: TGTGCCAGCAGTAATCCTACTGATTACTATGGCTACACCTTC.

The V gene is TRBV5-6, the J gene TRBJ1-5; 9 nucleotides agree with TRBD1. There are 15 residues in the CDR3. V gave up 4 bases and J gave up 6 bases; unmatched junction bases: 8. Germline assignment: CDR1 SGHDT and CDR2 YYEEEE. CDR3 nucleotide sequence: TGTGCCAGCAGCACCACAGGGGGCGGTCGTCAGCCCCAGCATTTT. This gives the protein CASSTTGGGRQPQHF.

This chain links TRBV6-6 with TRBJ1-2, with 7 bases aligning to TRBD1. Unmatched junction bases numbered 7, after V lost 5 bases and J lost 4 bases. The CDR3 spans 14 residues. The germline CDR1 and CDR2 sequences are MNHNY and SVGAGI (reference sequence). CDR3 in amino acids: CASSPGKGAYGYTF. CDR3 coding DNA: TGTGCCAGCAGTCCTGGGAAGGGGGCCTATGGCTACACCTTC.

The rearrangement uses TRBV5-6 and TRBJ2-5; D uncertain. V lost 4 bases and J 5 bases, leaving 15 bases between the germline ends. Germline V gene lookup returns CDR1 SGHDT and CDR2 YYEEEE. The length of the CDR3 is 14 residues. CDR3 bases: TGTGCCAGCAGCGGATGGGCATTTCAGGAGACCCAGTACTTC. It encodes CASSGWAFQETQYF.

This clone has a handful of counts. The gene calls are TRBV25-1 and TRBJ2-7, with unresolved D. CDR3 length equals 13 residues. Trimming stripped 5 bases from V and 3 bases from J, with 11 bases between. Germline CDR1 MGHDK, CDR2 SYGVNS. This chain's CDR3 is CASSPGVVYEQYF. The CDR3 DNA reads TGTGCCAGCAGTCCCGGAGTCGTCTACGAGCAGTACTTC.

This clone was counted only a few times. The genes are TRBV27 and TRBJ2-7; 11 bases map to TRBD1. V lost 3 bases, J lost 7 bases, and 2 bases stayed unmatched. The CDR3 spans 13 residues. Per the germline V gene, CDR1 is MNHEY and CDR2 is SMNVEV (reference sequence). The CDR3 protein is CASSFGTGGEQYF. The CDR3 nucleotides are TGTGCCAGCAGTTTCGGGACAGGGGGTGAGCAGTACTTC.